The 15 T cell receptor beta chains below were found in one sample sequenced in a study of PD-1 blockade in mismatch repair-deficient tumors. Libraries were prepared by immunoSEQ multiplex PCR; TCRdb keeps only in-frame clonotypes and omits some of them. The sample lists approximately 63,000 clones; more than 70% were seen once. The source material was peripheral blood, sampled 52 weeks after starting pembrolizumab. Every receptor here comes from an adult with mismatch repair-deficient cancer.

CDR3 sequence (DNA): TGTGCCAGCAGTAAGAGGACAGGAAGGAATCAGCCCCAGCATTTT. Translated: CASSKRTGRNQPQHF. The chain couples TRBV6-6 to TRBJ1-5; 7 nucleotides agree with TRBD1. Germline CDR1 is MNHNY and CDR2 is SVGAGI (reference sequence). V was pared by 5 bases and J by 4 bases, with 8 bases of the junction left unmatched. The CDR3 runs 15 residues.

The count of this clone is one. The genes are TRBV5-1 and TRBJ2-6; 7 bases line up with TRBD1. Germline V CDR1 and CDR2: SGHRS, YFSETQ. J was trimmed by 0 bases and V by 4 bases; bases with no gene match: 10. CDR3 length: 18 amino acids. CDR3 sequence reads: CASSAQGKESSGANVLTF. Written as DNA, the CDR3 is TGCGCCAGCAGCGCACAGGGGAAGGAAAGCTCTGGGGCCAACGTCCTGACTTTC. Full variable domain (missing parts from reference TRBV5-1 and TRBJ2-6): KAGVTQTPRYLIKTRGQQVTLSCSPISGHRSVSWYQQTPGQGLQFLFEYFSETQRNKGNFPGRFSGRQFSNSRSEMNVSTLELGDSALYLCASSAQGKESSGANVLTFGAGSRLTVL.

This sequence joins TRBV27 and TRBJ2-4; TRBD1 or TRBD2 may be the D gene (5 bases each). The V gene lost 5 bases and the J gene lost 1 base, with 27 bases spanning the gap. The CDR3 is made up of 20 amino acids. Germline values: CDR1 MNHEY, CDR2 SMNVEV (reference sequence). As DNA, the CDR3 is TGTGCCAGCAGTCTCCGGACTCCGATACCCCCAAAGGGGGCCAAAAACATTCAGTACTTC. This codes for CASSLRTPIPPKGAKNIQYF.

The rearrangement joins TRBV28 to TRBJ2-1, with 16 bases fitting TRBD2. In germline, CDR1 is MDHEN, CDR2 SYDVKM. The junction had 7 bases not matched to a gene; V was cut back by 3 bases and J by 14 bases. This CDR3 spans 15 amino acids. The CDR3 is CASSFGTSGRAFEFF. CDR3 nucleotide sequence: TGTGCCAGCAGTTTTGGGACTAGCGGGAGGGCTTTTGAGTTCTTC.

The chain has TRBV7-3 and TRBJ1-1; D possibly corresponds to TRBD1 (6 bases). V was pared by 6 bases and J by 4 bases, with 12 bases between. CDR3 length equals 13 residues. Germline V lookup: CDR1 SGHTA, CDR2 FQGTGA. The chain's CDR3 is CASRAGARTEAFF. The CDR3 region has the DNA TGTGCCAGCAGGGCGGGGGCGCGCACTGAAGCTTTCTTT.

This clone was seen a handful of times. The chain links TRBV7-9 to TRBJ1-1; the D is unclear. V gave up 5 bases and J gave up 4 bases, with 14 bases separating them. Looked up from germline, CDR1 is SEHNR and CDR2 is FQNEAQ (reference sequence). This CDR3 contains 14 residues. The CDR3 loop reads CASSPGASSTEAFF. The CDR3 coding sequence is TGTGCCAGCAGCCCAGGTGCAAGTAGCACTGAAGCTTTCTTT.

This clone was seen just once. V gene TRBV13 combines with J gene TRBJ2-6; D unresolved. The germline V gene encodes CDR1 PRHDT and CDR2 FYEKMQ (reference sequence). The CDR3 is 13 amino acids. The ends were cut back, 2 bases at V and 4 bases at J, with 3 bases in the middle. The DNA of the CDR3 is TGTGCCAGCAGCTTATCCGGGGCCAACGTCCTGACTTTC. Its protein product is CASSLSGANVLTF. The complete variable domain, with remaining parts taken from reference TRBV13 and TRBJ2-6, reads AAGVIQSPRHLIKEKRETATLKCYPIPRHDTVYWYQQGPGQDPQFLISFYEKMQSDKGSIPDRFSAQQFSDYHSELNMSSLELGDSALYFCASSLSGANVLTFGAGSRLTVL.

The chain links TRBV27 to TRBJ2-5, with TRBD1 matching 7 bases. Unmatched junction bases numbered 3, after V lost 3 bases and J lost 2 bases. Germline V lookup: CDR1 MNHEY, CDR2 SMNVEV (reference sequence). The CDR3 is 14 amino acids. The CDR3 loop is CASSLTRGQETQYF. CDR3 DNA: TGTGCCAGCAGTTTGACCAGGGGGCAAGAGACCCAGTACTTC.

J is TRBJ2-7 and V is TRBV7-9; D is perhaps TRBD1 or TRBD2 (5 bases each). Per germline, CDR1 SEHNR and CDR2 FQNEAQ (reference sequence). The CDR3 has 15 residues. The V end lost 6 bases, the J end lost 0 bases, and 15 bases lay between the germline ends. CDR3 protein: CASSSTGTASYEQYF. Written as DNA, the CDR3 is TGTGCCAGCAGTTCCACCGGGACGGCCTCCTACGAGCAGTACTTC.

The chain combines TRBV7-9 with TRBJ1-3; D unclear. Germline-derived CDR1 and CDR2 are SEHNR and FQNEAQ (reference sequence). V was pared by 1 base and J by 3 bases, with 7 bases between. CDR3 length: 14 amino acids. The CDR3 DNA reads as TGTGCCAGCAGCTTAGACCGGCGTGGAAACACCATATATTTT. It is translated as CASSLDRRGNTIYF. Based on the CDR3 plus reference TRBV7-9 and TRBJ1-3, the full variable domain is DTGVSQNPRHKITKRGQNVTFRCDPISEHNRLYWYRQTLGQGPEFLTYFQNEAQLEKSRLLSDRFSAERPKGSFSTLEIQRTEQGDSAMYLCASSLDRRGNTIYFGEGSWLTVV.

The rearrangement joins TRBV4-1 to TRBJ2-1; 13 bases agree with TRBD2. The germline gives CDR1 MGHRA, CDR2 YSYEKL. With V trimmed by 3 bases and J by 9 bases, 8 bases remained unmatched. CDR3 size: 16 residues. The CDR3 nucleotides are TGCGCCAGCAGCCAGCCCCGGACTAGCGGGAGTCTTGAGCAGTTCTTC. Its translation: CASSQPRTSGSLEQFF.

The rearrangement links TRBV13 to TRBJ2-7, with D maybe TRBD2 (6 bases). CDR3 length: 15 amino acids. Trimming left V 1 base short and J 0 bases short, with 10 bases between. Germline CDR1 reads PRHDT; CDR2 reads FYEKMQ (reference sequence). The CDR3 DNA follows: TGTGCCAGCAGCTTAGAGGGGAGGAGCTCCTACGAGCAGTACTTC. Translated, it gives CASSLEGRSSYEQYF.

The chain employs TRBV5-1 and TRBJ2-3; D might be TRBD1 (5 bases). Germline V gives CDR1 SGHRS, CDR2 YFSETQ. This CDR3 region has 14 residues. Trimming took off 7 bases at V and 1 base at J, with 13 bases between the two ends. CDR3 sequence (DNA): TGCGCCAGCTCGAAACAGGCGCGCACAGATACGCAGTATTTT. Translating gives CASSKQARTDTQYF.

The chain recombines TRBV4-1 with TRBJ2-3, with a tentative D call TRBD2 (5 bases). V was cut by 0 bases and J by 2 bases, with 9 bases left in between. Germline CDR1 MGHRA, CDR2 YSYEKL. The CDR3 runs 15 residues. As DNA, the CDR3 is TGCGCCAGCAGCCAAGAATCGGGATTCACAGATACGCAGTATTTT. Protein: CASSQESGFTDTQYF.

The chain employs TRBV10-3 and TRBJ2-7, with D hard to call. Trimming removed 8 bases at V and 0 bases at J, with 8 bases between. The CDR3 runs 12 residues. The V gene's germline CDR1 is ENHRY and CDR2 SYGVKD. CDR3 sequence reads: CAIGHTSYEQYF. The CDR3 coding sequence is TGTGCCATCGGGCACACCTCCTACGAGCAGTACTTC.